This TCR beta chain comes out of a study of vaccination and CD4 T cells after COVID-19. The wider study: Cells were stimulated with overlapping spike peptides from SARS-CoV-2, HCoV-NL63, HCoV-OC43 and HCoV-229E. Controls had a CEFX pool, an HIV-1 Nef pool, or no peptide added. General study findings and limits: Relatively few convalescent patients were studied; early post-infection timepoints were not included.

Regarding treatment: approximately nine-day PBMC culture with coronavirus spike peptide pools or control peptides (ViraFEST assay). Researchers collected the unexposed donor's CD4+ T cells before the COVID-19 pandemic (2011-2018). Sequenced with the Oncomine TCR Beta short-read assay was DNA taken from cultured CD4+ T cells. CD4+ T cells were cultured, and genomic DNA was extracted from them. TCRdb passed the PCR reads through MiXCR, listing each CDR3 protein once. Found here are under 7,500 distinct CDR3 sequences, approximately 31% of them singletons; the top ten hold 35% to 40%. CDR3 length equals 15 residues. With 2 bases removed from V and 10 bases from J, the gap between germline ends came to 15 bases. Per the germline V gene, CDR1 is SGHTA and CDR2 is FQGTGA. This clonotype was seen more than once but under ten times. Its antigen is currently unknown.

V usage is TRBV7-3 and J usage is TRBJ1-6; possibly TRBD1 for D (5 bases). The clonotype was recovered from a human donor in good health. Sample: CD4+ T cells from blood, cultured in vitro. DNA of the CDR3: TGTGCCAGCAGCTTACGGCAGGGCCAAGGGTCACCCCTCCACTTT. Its protein product is CASSLRQGQGSPLHF. Using reference TRBV7-3 and TRBJ1-6 for the parts outside the CDR3, the full variable domain is GAGVSQTPSNKVTEKGKYVELRCDPISGHTALYWYRQSLGQGPEFLIYFQGTGAADDSGLPNDRFFAVRPEGSVSTLKIQRTERGDSAVYLCASSLRQGQGSPLHFGNGTRLTVT.